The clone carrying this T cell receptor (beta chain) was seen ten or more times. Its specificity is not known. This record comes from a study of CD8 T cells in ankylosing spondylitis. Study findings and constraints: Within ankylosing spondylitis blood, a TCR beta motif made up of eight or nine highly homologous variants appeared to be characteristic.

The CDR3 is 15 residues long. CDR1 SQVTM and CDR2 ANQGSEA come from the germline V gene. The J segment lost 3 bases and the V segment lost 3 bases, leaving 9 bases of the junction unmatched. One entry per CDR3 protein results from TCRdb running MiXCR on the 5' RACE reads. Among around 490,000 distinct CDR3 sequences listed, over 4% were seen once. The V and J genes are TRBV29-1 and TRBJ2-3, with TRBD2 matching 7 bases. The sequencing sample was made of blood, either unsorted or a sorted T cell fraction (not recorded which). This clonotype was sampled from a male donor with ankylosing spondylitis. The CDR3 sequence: CSVDPREGGTDTQYF. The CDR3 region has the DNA TGCAGCGTTGACCCAAGAGAGGGAGGGACAGATACGCAGTATTTT.